This T cell receptor (beta chain) originates from a study of blood T cells in healthy people across ages. Study-wide results and limits: When set beside aged donors, long-lived donors presented more naive CD4+ cells and higher diversity. Researchers report that TCR beta diversity correlated strongly with naive T cell percentage.

The CDR3 totals 15 residues. The V gene end was trimmed by 0 bases and the J gene end by 5 bases; junction bases not matched to a gene: 2. In germline, CDR1 is SGHRS, CDR2 YFSETQ. This clonotype showed up many times. Antigen specificity is unknown. The authors ran a second PCR of 7 to 11 cycles using a sample-barcoded 5' primer and a J-beta primer mix. Every cDNA was tagged by a template-switch adaptor with 12 random nucleotides. TCRdb ran MiXCR on the 5' RACE reads and lists one entry per CDR3 protein. The sample contains 800,000 to 1,000,000 distinct CDR3 sequences, roughly 43% of which appear only once. Individuals who donated were healthy Caucasians from Russia aged roughly 6 to 100.

The chain has TRBV5-1 and TRBJ2-1; TRBD2 matches at 10 bases. This receptor was taken from a man younger than 40 in good health. Sequenced material: blood. In DNA form, the CDR3 reads TGCGCCAGCAGCTTGGAAGGACTAGCGGACAATGAGCAGTTCTTC. This translates into CASSLEGLADNEQFF.